These T cell receptor beta chains were read from a single sample in a study of T cell responses to AZD1222 COVID-19 vaccine. Data came from immunoSEQ multiplex PCR; TCRdb stores just in-frame clones and leaves some out. The data contain roughly 120,000 clones, about nine tenths of them singletons. This material consisted of peripheral blood, taken on day 0 of AZD1222 vaccination. The receptors shown here come from an adult in good health. CDR3s include the opening cysteine and the closing phenylalanine or tryptophan. D genes are given only for firm matches. Where a row states a size, it is once, few, many or the class of an expanded clone; other rows omit it.

TRBV7-2	TRBJ2-3	TRBD2	.	TGTGCCAGCAGCCCTAGGACTAGCGGTCGCACAGATACGCAGTATTTT	CASSPRTSGRTDTQYF
TRBV27	TRBJ1-1	.	.	TGTGCCAGCAGTTTGACGGGCGAGACTGAAGCTTTCTTT	CASSLTGETEAFF
TRBV29-1	TRBJ1-4	TRBD1	.	TGCAGCGTCGCACAGGGGGTGAATGAAAAACTGTTTTTT	CSVAQGVNEKLFF
TRBV4-1	TRBJ2-7	TRBD1	.	TGCGCCAGCAGCCACGCCGACAGGGTATTTGACGAGCAGTACTTC	CASSHADRVFDEQYF
TRBV12-3/TRBV12-4	TRBJ1-1	.	.	TGTGCCAGCAGAGCTACAGGGAACACTGAAGCTTTCTTT	CASRATGNTEAFF
TRBV5-1	TRBJ1-1	.	.	TGCGCCAGCAGCTTGGGGGTCGAGGAAGAGGCTGAAGCTTTCTTT	CASSLGVEEEAEAFF
TRBV23-1	TRBJ1-2	.	.	TGCGCCAGCAGTCAATCGGGAGGAGGAGTTGGCTACACCTTC	CASSQSGGGVGYTF
TRBV24-1	TRBJ1-2	.	.	TGTGCCACCAGTGATTTCACAGCTAACTATGGCTACACCTTC	CATSDFTANYGYTF
TRBV6-1	TRBJ1-2	.	.	TGTGCCAGCAGTGAATGGACGGACTATGGCTACACCTTC	CASSEWTDYGYTF
TRBV29-1	TRBJ1-2	.	.	TGCAGCGTTGAAAGGAACCATGGCTACACCTTC	CSVERNHGYTF
TRBV7-9	TRBJ2-7	.	.	TGTGCCAGCAGCTTTCAGGGGTATGACGAGCAGTACTTC	CASSFQGYDEQYF
TRBV4-1	TRBJ2-7	TRBD1	.	TGCGCCAGCAGCCAGGGGACAGGGGGAACCTACGAGCAGTACTTC	CASSQGTGGTYEQYF
TRBV5-1	TRBJ2-2	TRBD2	.	TGCGCCAGCAGCCTGGATGGGGGACTAGCGGGCACCGGGGAGCTGTTTTTT	CASSLDGGLAGTGELFF
TRBV4-1	TRBJ1-1	TRBD1	.	TGCGCCAGCAGCCAGCCCTGGACAGGGGGGAACACTGAAGCTTTCTTT	CASSQPWTGGNTEAFF
TRBV29-1	TRBJ2-2	.	.	TGCAGCGCCGAGGGCGGAAACACCGGGGAGCTGTTTTTT	CSAEGGNTGELFF
TRBV5-8	TRBJ1-1	TRBD1	.	TGTGCCAGCAGCCCAAACCGGGACAGGGCCGAAGCTTTCTTT	CASSPNRDRAEAFF
TRBV4-1	TRBJ1-1	.	.	TGCGCCAGCAGCTTCACGGCCGGTTCCGACACTGAAGCTTTCTTT	CASSFTAGSDTEAFF
TRBV10-3	TRBJ1-5	.	.	TGTGCCATCAGTGAGGAGGGTAGTCAGCCCCAGCATTTT	CAISEEGSQPQHF
TRBV30	TRBJ1-1	.	.	TGTGCCTGGAAAAAAAAGGGCCTGAATGTGATTGAAGCTTTCTTT	CAWKKKGLNVIEAFF
TRBV6-1	TRBJ1-4	TRBD1	.	TGTGCCAGCAGTGATAAAACAGGGGGCTCTGAAAAACTGTTTTTT	CASSDKTGGSEKLFF
TRBV21-1	TRBJ1-3	.	few	TGTGCCAGCAGCCCCACGCCCTGGGACAGGGTGAGGCTTCTCATTGGAAACACCATATATTTT	CASSPTPWDRVRLLIGNTIYF
TRBV6-5	TRBJ2-7	TRBD1	.	TGTGCCAGCAGTTACTATGGGACAGGGGGCAGCGAGCAGTACTTC	CASSYYGTGGSEQYF
TRBV14	TRBJ1-2	TRBD1	.	TGTGCCAGCAGCCAGACCATGGGACAGACCTATGGCTACACCTTC	CASSQTMGQTYGYTF
TRBV7-9	TRBJ1-4	.	.	TGTGCCAGCAGCCTAGGAGCTGCAGCAACTAATGAAAAACTGTTTTTT	CASSLGAAATNEKLFF
TRBV6-1	TRBJ1-2	TRBD1	.	TGTGCCAGCAGTGAAAGGGGGGGACAGCGAACAGGTGGCTACACCTTC	CASSERGGQRTGGYTF
TRBV24-1	TRBJ1-5	.	.	TGTGCCACCAGTGGATCGTCGGCAGGGTTCGATCAGCCCCAGCATTTT	CATSGSSAGFDQPQHF
TRBV6-1	TRBJ1-1	.	.	TGTGCCAGCAGTGAAGCCTATGCAGCTTTCTTT	CASSEAYAAFF
TRBV30	TRBJ1-2	.	.	TGTGCCTGGAGTGGAGGGGAGTACTCTGGCTACACCTTC	CAWSGGEYSGYTF
TRBV27	TRBJ1-5	TRBD1	.	TGTGCCAGCTCGCAGAGGAACAGGGGTGGCAATCAGCCCCAGCATTTT	CASSQRNRGGNQPQHF
TRBV7-9	TRBJ2-1	.	.	TGTGCCAGCAGCTTAACTTTGAGGGGGGTCTACAATGAGCAGTTCTTC	CASSLTLRGVYNEQFF